This TCR beta chain appears in the sequencing data of a study of beta chain features in type 1 diabetes. Expressed TCRB transcripts were sequenced after all isolated RNA was converted to cDNA. This table comes from immunoSEQ multiplex PCR, and its TCRdb copy is limited to in-frame clones, with some not included. Of 250,000 to 300,000 clones listed, approximately 8% were seen once; the top ten hold more than 1%. Findings and caveats of the study: Across all four CD4+ subsets, people with type 1 diabetes showed modestly shorter TCRB CDR3s.

Germline V gene data show CDR1 as SGHRS and CDR2 as YFSETQ. This CDR3 has 14 amino acids. Between the trimmed V and J ends, which lost 4 bases and 0 bases, there was a span of 11 bases. A note on this clone: Its cognate antigen is unknown.

This receptor was obtained from a young woman in good health. The chain combines TRBV5-1 with TRBJ2-7; D gene ambiguous. Sequencing used central memory CD4+ T cells from blood. CDR3 sequence: CASSADTSSYEQYV. The CDR3 region has the DNA TGCGCCAGCAGCGCTGACACCAGCTCCTACGAGCAGTACGTC.